This T cell receptor (beta chain) was found in a study of T cells in women clearing cervical HPV infection (dated by TCRdb to 2016 to 2019). Turning to the overall study: The cases were around 23 women with histologically confirmed HPV16-related CIN3 or worse, and 2 of those women had invasive cancers. Controls were some 26 women whose single incident HPV16 infection cleared within 12 months without precancer or cancer developing. Case blood was taken at the visit when the lesion was first identified, whereas control blood was taken when infection was no longer detected. For cases, the median interval between lesion detection and blood sampling was about 140 days, with an interquartile range of roughly 85 to 220 days. Since HLA typing was available for only a few women, HLA type could not be ruled out as a confounder. Nested within Costa Rica's Guanacaste HPV Natural History Study, an exploratory proof-of-principle case-control study compared TCR repertoires across cervical HPV16 outcomes. Cases and controls were matched on year of sample collection and on age within five years. Cases had a median age of almost 35 years and controls had a median age of around 40, with no significant differences in baseline characteristics. The parent cohort enrolled about 10,000 women aged 18 or older in Guanacaste, Costa Rica, in about 1992 to 1994 and followed the women for around seven years. Five blinded duplicates per group were added as quality controls, giving approximately 60 samples: about 50 participants and approximately ten replicates.

Of note for this clone: There is no known antigen for this receptor. The CDR3 end lies 3 residues beyond the end of the read and is filled in from the germline J gene.

Every participant had a single incident cervical HPV16 infection, and women with prevalent HPV16 infections were excluded. Cervical HPV DNA was detected by MY09/MY11 PCR and genotyped by dot-blot hybridization. Approximately 15 mL of heparinized blood were centrifuged, and the buffy coat was aliquoted, frozen at -30°C, then stored at -80°C. Genomic DNA was extracted from buffy coat specimens using QIAGEN kits. V and J lose 5 bases and 4 bases, and a span of 12 bases separates them. Based on the germline V gene (reference sequence), the CDR1 and CDR2 sequences are GTSNPN and SVGIG. The CDR3 measures 13 amino acids from cysteine to phenylalanine. Only the CDR3 bases that were read are kept: 30 of them, in frame from base 1. The immunoSEQ assay used multiplex PCR to amplify TCR beta CDR3 regions from an average of roughly 1,200 ng of genomic DNA per sample. The assay corrected primer bias using a complete synthetic TCR repertoire to establish an amplification baseline. Amplicons were sequenced on the Illumina platform. On the study's bioinformatics: Sequences were error-corrected by clustering with frequency ratios and a modified nearest-neighbor algorithm and were then analyzed in the immunoSEQ Analyzer with IMGT gene definitions. At each rarefaction depth, TCR richness and evenness were averaged over 20 rarefaction repeats, and samples with fewer sequences than the depth were excluded. V, D and J gene relative abundances were compared between groups with Wilcoxon rank sum tests, applying FDR correction. For the blinded duplicates, the intraclass correlation was over 95% for TCR richness and averaged about 76% across more than 60 gene segments. Here the immuneACCESS table is served through TCRdb, limited to in-frame sequences with V and J called. Missing clones are a known gap in these copies; in checked studies unresolved V genes cover under half, and the rest lacks a known reason. V and J calls and clone size are those listed in that table; D and trimming were worked out from the DNA. The sample's records list 45,000 to 50,000 clones. Jointly, the top ten make up 35% to 40% of the sample.

What the authors observed across the whole study: Random forest classifiers combining richness and V gene abundances distinguished cases from controls with an estimated AUC of about 0.8. Because of the cross-sectional design, the study could not determine whether the associations came before infection or resulted from infection, and neither effector/memory subsets nor HPV-specific T cells were isolated. TCR repertoire richness was significantly higher in CIN3+ cases than in controls across sequencing depths, while evenness did not differ. T-cell numbers per sample were unknown, so richness differences could reflect varying T-cell content rather than repertoire biology. TRBV6-7 relative abundance was lower in cases than in controls (roughly 0.11% versus 0.16%; Bonferroni P = 0.0008).

The chain uses TRBV30 and TRBJ2-1; perhaps TRBD2 is the D gene, with 6 bases matching. The sample was blood buffy coat. The receptor comes from a woman between 18 and 75 years old with a cervical HPV16 infection that either progressed to CIN3+ or cleared (not recorded which). This receptor has the CDR3 CAWGLSSYNEQFF. The sequenced CDR3 bases are TGTGCCTGGGGACTATCATCTTACAATGAG.